Ten or more counts support the clone carrying this TCR beta chain. Antigen specificity is unknown. TCRdb re-analysed the 5' RACE reads in MiXCR, keeping a single row per CDR3 protein. The sample yields under 1 million distinct CDR3 sequences, roughly an eighth seen once. Germline V gives CDR1 SSHAT, CDR2 FNYEAQ (reference sequence). V lost 6 bases to trimming and J lost 2 bases, with 12 bases between them. CDR3 size: 14 residues. The sample originates from a study of identical twins. General study findings and limits: Without tracking the same donors, conclusions rested on cross-sectional statistical analysis.

The same sample was also studied in work on yellow fever vaccine responses in identical twins.

The rearrangement links TRBV7-7 to TRBJ2-3; TRBD2 might be the D (6 bases). The sequence came from a woman aged 18 to 35 in good health. The sequencing input was PBMCs. CDR3 DNA: TGTGCCAGCAGGACGGGACTCGACACAGATACGCAGTATTTT. Its protein is CASRTGLDTDTQYF.